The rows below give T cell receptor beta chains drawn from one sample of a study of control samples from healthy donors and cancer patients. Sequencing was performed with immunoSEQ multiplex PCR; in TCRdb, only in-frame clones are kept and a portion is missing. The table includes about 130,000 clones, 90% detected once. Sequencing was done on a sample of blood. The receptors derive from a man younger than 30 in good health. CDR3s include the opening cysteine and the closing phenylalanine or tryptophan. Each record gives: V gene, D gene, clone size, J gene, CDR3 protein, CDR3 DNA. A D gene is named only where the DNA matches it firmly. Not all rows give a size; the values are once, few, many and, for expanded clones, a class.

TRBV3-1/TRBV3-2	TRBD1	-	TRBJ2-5	CASSPTQTGWETQYF	TGTGCCAGCAGCCCCACCCAGACAGGGTGGGAGACCCAGTACTTC
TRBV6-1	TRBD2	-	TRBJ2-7	CASSDSTSGAYEQYF	TGTGCCAGCAGTGATTCGACTAGCGGGGCCTACGAGCAGTACTTC
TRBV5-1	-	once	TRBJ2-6	CASTLLSSGANVLTF	TGCGCCAGCACCCTCTTGAGTTCTGGGGCCAACGTCCTGACTTTC
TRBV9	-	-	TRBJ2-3	CASSPRAGSHTDTQYF	TGTGCCAGCAGCCCCCGGGCAGGGAGTCACACAGATACGCAGTATTTT
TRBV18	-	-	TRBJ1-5	CASSPRTDQPQHF	TGTGCCAGCTCACCCCGAACCGATCAGCCCCAGCATTTT
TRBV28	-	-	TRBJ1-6	CASSSGAPYNSPLHF	TGTGCCAGCAGTTCAGGGGCACCCTATAATTCACCCCTCCACTTT
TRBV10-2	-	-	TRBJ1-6	CASSESRSPLHF	TGCGCCAGCAGTGAGTCGAGGTCACCCCTCCACTTT
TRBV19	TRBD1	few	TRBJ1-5	CASSIDQGAQPQHF	TGTGCCAGTAGTATAGATCAGGGGGCCCAGCCCCAGCATTTT
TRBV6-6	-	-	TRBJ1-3	CASSPALSGNTIYF	TGTGCCAGCAGCCCTGCCCTCTCTGGAAACACCATATATTTT
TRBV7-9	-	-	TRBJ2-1	CASSPASSYNEQFF	TGTGCCAGCAGCCCCGCTAGCTCCTACAATGAGCAGTTCTTC
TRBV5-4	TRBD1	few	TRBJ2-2	CASSSDDRGPNTGELFF	TGTGCCAGCAGCTCGGACGACAGGGGACCGAACACCGGGGAGCTGTTTTTT
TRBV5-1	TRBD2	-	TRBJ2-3	CASSPTSGGPDTQYF	TGCGCCAGCAGCCCGACTAGCGGGGGCCCAGATACGCAGTATTTT
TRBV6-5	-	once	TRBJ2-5	CATRGGSSETQYF	TGTGCCACGCGAGGGGGTTCTAGCGAGACCCAGTACTTC
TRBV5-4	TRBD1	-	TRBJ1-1	CASSSPISPTGVDGVAEAFF	TGTGCCAGCAGCTCGCCCATCTCTCCAACAGGGGTGGATGGTGTCGCTGAAGCTTTCTTT
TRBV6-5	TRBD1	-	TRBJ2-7	CASKGPGQGAYEQYF	TGTGCCAGCAAGGGCCCGGGACAGGGGGCTTACGAGCAGTACTTC
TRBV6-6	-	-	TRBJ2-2	CASSGDVVKGELFF	TGTGCCAGCAGTGGGGACGTCGTAAAAGGGGAGCTGTTTTTT
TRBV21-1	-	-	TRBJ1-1	CASNSKGDRGSTEAFF	TGTGCCAGCAACTCTAAAGGGGACAGGGGTAGCACTGAAGCTTTCTTT
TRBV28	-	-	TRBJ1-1	CASSLGRRSTEAFF	TGTGCCAGCAGTTTAGGTAGGAGAAGCACTGAAGCTTTCTTT
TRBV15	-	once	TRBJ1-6	CATSRDSDNSPLHF	TGTGCCACCAGCCGAGACAGCGATAATTCACCCCTCCACTTT
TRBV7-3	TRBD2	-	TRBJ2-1	CASSPTTSDQVKEQFF	TGTGCCAGCAGCCCAACCACTAGCGATCAGGTTAAGGAGCAGTTCTTC
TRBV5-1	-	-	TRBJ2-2	CASSGEGARTGELFF	TGCGCCAGCAGCGGGGAGGGGGCGAGGACCGGGGAGCTGTTTTTT
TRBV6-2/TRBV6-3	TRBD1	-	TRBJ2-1	CASSGDRWYNEQFF	TGTGCCAGCAGTGGGGACAGATGGTACAATGAGCAGTTCTTC
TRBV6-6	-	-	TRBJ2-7	CASSSKDSHEQYF	TGTGCCAGCAGTTCCAAGGACAGCCACGAGCAGTACTTC
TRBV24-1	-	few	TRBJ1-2	CATSDFTPYGYTF	TGTGCCACCAGTGATTTTACCCCTTATGGCTACACCTTC
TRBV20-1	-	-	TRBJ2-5	CSGTSSETQYF	TGCAGTGGGACCTCTTCCGAGACCCAGTACTTC
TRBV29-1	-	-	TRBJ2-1	CSGGRSSYNEQFF	TGCAGCGGGGGCAGAAGCTCCTACAATGAGCAGTTCTTC
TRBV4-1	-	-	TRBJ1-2	CASSPRELANYGYTF	TGCGCCAGCAGCCCCCGGGAGTTAGCTAACTATGGCTACACCTTC
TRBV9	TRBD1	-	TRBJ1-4	CASSLPIPYRGPGEKLFF	TGTGCCAGCAGCCTACCTATACCGTACAGGGGGCCGGGTGAAAAACTGTTTTTT
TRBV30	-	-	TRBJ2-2	CAWNRAGPVGELFF	TGTGCCTGGAACAGGGCGGGGCCCGTCGGGGAGCTGTTTTTT
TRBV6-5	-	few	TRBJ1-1	CASSSNTEAFF	TGTGCCAGCAGTTCGAACACTGAAGCTTTCTTT
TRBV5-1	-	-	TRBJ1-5	CASSLEGNNQPQHF	TGCGCCAGCAGCTTGGAGGGGAACAATCAGCCCCAGCATTTT
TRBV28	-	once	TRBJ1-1	CASSFGAPSTEAFF	TGTGCCAGCAGTTTCGGGGCGCCGAGCACTGAAGCTTTCTTT
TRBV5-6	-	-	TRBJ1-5	CASSRNRVGNQPQHF	TGTGCCAGCAGCAGGAACAGGGTAGGCAATCAGCCCCAGCATTTT
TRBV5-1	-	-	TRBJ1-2	CASSEGYGYTF	TGCGCCAGCTCCGAGGGTTATGGCTACACCTTC
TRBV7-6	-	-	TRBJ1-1	CASSPLEGMFTEAFF	TGTGCCAGCAGCCCATTGGAGGGCATGTTCACTGAAGCTTTCTTT
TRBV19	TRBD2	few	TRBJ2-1	CASSIGPRGVAGGLDEQFF	TGTGCCAGTAGTATAGGCCCCCGCGGGGTAGCGGGGGGGCTAGATGAGCAGTTCTTC
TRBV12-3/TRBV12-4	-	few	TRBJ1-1	CASLTPPAEAFF	TGTGCCAGCCTCACTCCCCCGGCTGAAGCTTTCTTT
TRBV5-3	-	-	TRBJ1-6	CAKGLINSPLHF	TGTGCCAAGGGCCTCATCAATTCACCCCTCCACTTT
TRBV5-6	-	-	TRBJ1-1	CASSLGAGTEAFF	TGTGCCAGCAGCTTGGGTGCTGGCACTGAAGCTTTCTTT
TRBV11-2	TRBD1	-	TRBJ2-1	CASSFYTGGINEQFF	TGTGCCAGCAGCTTTTATACAGGGGGCATCAATGAGCAGTTCTTC
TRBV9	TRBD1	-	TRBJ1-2	CASSAQNRGIYGYTF	TGTGCCAGCAGCGCCCAGAACAGGGGGATCTATGGCTACACCTTC
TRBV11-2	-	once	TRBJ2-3	CASSLLAYSTDTQYF	TGTGCCAGCAGCTTACTGGCGTATAGCACAGATACGCAGTATTTT
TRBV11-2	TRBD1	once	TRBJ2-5	CASSLDPGGQETQYF	TGTGCCAGCAGCTTAGATCCAGGGGGCCAAGAGACCCAGTACTTC
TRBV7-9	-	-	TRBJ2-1	CASNQWAEQFF	TGTGCCAGCAACCAGTGGGCTGAGCAGTTCTTC
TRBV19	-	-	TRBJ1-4	CASSTGTRLFF	TGTGCCAGTAGTACGGGAACCAGACTGTTTTTT
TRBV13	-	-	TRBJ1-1	CASSPRLNTEAFF	TGTGCCAGCAGCCCCCGGCTGAACACTGAAGCTTTCTTT
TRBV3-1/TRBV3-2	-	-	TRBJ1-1	CASSQAREGTEAFF	TGTGCCAGCAGCCAAGCCAGGGAGGGCACTGAAGCTTTCTTT
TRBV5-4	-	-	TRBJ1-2	CATRGGYRYGYTF	TGTGCCACTCGGGGGGGTTATCGCTATGGCTACACCTTC
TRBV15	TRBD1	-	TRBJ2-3	CATSSLAGGKGTDTQYF	TGTGCCACCAGCAGCTTAGCAGGGGGCAAGGGCACAGATACGCAGTATTTT
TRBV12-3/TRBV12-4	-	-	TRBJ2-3	CASSFSTDTQYF	TGTGCCAGCAGTTTTTCAACAGATACGCAGTATTTT
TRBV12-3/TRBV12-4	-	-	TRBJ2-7	CASSLGGEQYF	TGTGCCAGCAGTTTAGGGGGTGAGCAGTACTTC
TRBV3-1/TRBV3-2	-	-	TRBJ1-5	CASSQYPGAEQSNQPQHF	TGTGCCAGCAGCCAATATCCGGGGGCCGAGCAGAGCAATCAGCCCCAGCATTTT
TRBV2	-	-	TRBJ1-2	CASSPGLDPNYGYTF	TGTGCCAGCAGTCCGGGCCTCGACCCTAACTATGGCTACACCTTC